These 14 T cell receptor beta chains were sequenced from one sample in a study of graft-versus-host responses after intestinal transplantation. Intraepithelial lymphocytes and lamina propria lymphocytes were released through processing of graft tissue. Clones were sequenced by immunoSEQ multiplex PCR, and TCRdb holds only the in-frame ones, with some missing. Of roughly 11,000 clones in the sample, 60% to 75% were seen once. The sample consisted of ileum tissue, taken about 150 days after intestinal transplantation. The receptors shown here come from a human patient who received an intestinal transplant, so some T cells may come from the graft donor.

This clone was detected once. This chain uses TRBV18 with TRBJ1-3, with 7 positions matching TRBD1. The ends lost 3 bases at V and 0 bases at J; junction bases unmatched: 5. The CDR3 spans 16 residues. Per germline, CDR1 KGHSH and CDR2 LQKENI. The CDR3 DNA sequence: TGTGCCAGCTCACCGGACAGGTTGAGCTCTGGAAACACCATATATTTT. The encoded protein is CASSPDRLSSGNTIYF.

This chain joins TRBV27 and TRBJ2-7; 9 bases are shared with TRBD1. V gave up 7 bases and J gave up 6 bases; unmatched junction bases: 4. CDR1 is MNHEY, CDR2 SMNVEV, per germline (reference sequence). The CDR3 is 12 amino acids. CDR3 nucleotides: TGTGCCAGCAACCCGACAGGGGGCGAGCAGTACTTC. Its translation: CASNPTGGEQYF.

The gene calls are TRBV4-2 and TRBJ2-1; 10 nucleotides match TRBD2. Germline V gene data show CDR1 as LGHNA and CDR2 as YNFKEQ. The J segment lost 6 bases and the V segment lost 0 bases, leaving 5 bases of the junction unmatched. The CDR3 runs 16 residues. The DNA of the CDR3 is TGTGCCAGCAGCCAAGATGAGGCTAGCGGGAGCAATGAGCAGTTCTTC. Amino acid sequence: CASSQDEASGSNEQFF.

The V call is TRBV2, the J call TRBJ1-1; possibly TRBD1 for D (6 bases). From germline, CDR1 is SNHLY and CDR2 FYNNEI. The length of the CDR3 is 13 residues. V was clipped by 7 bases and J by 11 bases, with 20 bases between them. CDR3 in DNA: TGTGCCAGCACCCCGAGGGGGTTATGGGCCGCTTTCTTT. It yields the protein CASTPRGLWAAFF.

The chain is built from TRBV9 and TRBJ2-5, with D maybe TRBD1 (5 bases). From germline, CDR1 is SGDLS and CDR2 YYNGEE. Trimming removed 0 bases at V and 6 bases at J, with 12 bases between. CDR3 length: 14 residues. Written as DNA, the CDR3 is TGTGCCAGCAGCGTAGACAGGATCTCTCAGACCCAGTACTTC. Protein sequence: CASSVDRISQTQYF.

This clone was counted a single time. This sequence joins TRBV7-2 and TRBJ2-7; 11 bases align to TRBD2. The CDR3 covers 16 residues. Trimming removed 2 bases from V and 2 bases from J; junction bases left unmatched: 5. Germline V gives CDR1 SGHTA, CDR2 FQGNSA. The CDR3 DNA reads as TGTGCCAGCAGCTTAATGTTGGGACTAGCGGCCTACGAGCAGTACTTC. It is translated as CASSLMLGLAAYEQYF.

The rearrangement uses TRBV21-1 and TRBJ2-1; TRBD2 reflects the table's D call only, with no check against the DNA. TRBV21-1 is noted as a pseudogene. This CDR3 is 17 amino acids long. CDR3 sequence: CASSKAAVRSSYNEQFF. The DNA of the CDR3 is TGTGCCAGCAGCAAAGCGGCGGTGAGAAGCTCCTACAATGAGCAGTTCTTC.

The CDR3 reads CASSSQRNSYNEQFF. DNA of the CDR3: TGTGCCAGCTCATCCCAGCGGAACTCCTACAATGAGCAGTTCTTC. The V gene is TRBV18, the J gene TRBJ2-1; D is perhaps TRBD2 (5 bases). This CDR3 is built from 15 residues. CDR1 is KGHSH and CDR2 is LQKENI in the germline V gene. The V and J ends lost 5 bases and 0 bases respectively, with 11 bases between them.

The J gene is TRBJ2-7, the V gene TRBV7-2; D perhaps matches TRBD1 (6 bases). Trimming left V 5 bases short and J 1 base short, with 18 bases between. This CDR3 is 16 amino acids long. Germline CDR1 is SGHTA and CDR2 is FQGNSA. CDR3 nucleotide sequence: TGTGCCAGCAGCCCTAGTTTTGAGACAGGATCCTACGAGCAGTACTTC. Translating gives CASSPSFETGSYEQYF.

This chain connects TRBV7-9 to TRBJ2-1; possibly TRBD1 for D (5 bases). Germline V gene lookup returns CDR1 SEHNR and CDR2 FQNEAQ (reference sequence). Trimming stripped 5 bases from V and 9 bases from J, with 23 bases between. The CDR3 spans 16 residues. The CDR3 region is CASSEGHPKQYTEQFF. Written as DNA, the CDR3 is TGTGCCAGCAGCGAAGGACATCCAAAACAATATACTGAGCAGTTCTTC. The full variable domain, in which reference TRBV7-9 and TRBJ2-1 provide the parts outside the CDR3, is DTGVSQNPRHKITKRGQNVTFRCDPISEHNRLYWYRQTLGQGPEFLTYFQNEAQLEKSRLLSDRFSAERPKGSFSTLEIQRTEQGDSAMYLCASSEGHPKQYTEQFFGPGTRLTVL.

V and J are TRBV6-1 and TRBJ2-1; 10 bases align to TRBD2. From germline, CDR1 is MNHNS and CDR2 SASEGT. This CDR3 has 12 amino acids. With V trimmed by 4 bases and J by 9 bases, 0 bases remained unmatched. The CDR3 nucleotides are TGTGCCAGCAGTGGACTAGCGGGTGAGCAGTTCTTC. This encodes CASSGLAGEQFF.

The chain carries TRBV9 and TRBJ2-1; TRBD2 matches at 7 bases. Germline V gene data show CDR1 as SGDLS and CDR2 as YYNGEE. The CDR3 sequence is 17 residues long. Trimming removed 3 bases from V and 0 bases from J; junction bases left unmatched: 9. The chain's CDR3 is CASSETPGGSSYNEQFF. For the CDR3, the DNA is TGTGCCAGCAGCGAGACCCCTGGCGGGAGCTCCTACAATGAGCAGTTCTTC.

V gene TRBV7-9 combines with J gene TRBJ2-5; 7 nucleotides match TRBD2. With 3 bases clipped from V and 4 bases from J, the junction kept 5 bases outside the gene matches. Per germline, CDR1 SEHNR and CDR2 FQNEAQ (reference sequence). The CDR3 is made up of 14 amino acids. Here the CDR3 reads CASSFFGEGETQYF. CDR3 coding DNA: TGTGCCAGCAGCTTCTTCGGGGAGGGAGAGACCCAGTACTTC. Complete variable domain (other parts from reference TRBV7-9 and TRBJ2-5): DTGVSQNPRHKITKRGQNVTFRCDPISEHNRLYWYRQTLGQGPEFLTYFQNEAQLEKSRLLSDRFSAERPKGSFSTLEIQRTEQGDSAMYLCASSFFGEGETQYFGPGTRLLVL.

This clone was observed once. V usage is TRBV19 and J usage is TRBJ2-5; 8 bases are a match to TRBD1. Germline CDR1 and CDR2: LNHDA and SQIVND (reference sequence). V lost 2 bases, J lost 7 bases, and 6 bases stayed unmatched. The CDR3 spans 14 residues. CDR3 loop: CASSISGGAGTQYF. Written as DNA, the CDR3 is TGTGCCAGTAGTATATCAGGGGGCGCGGGGACCCAGTACTTC.